This T cell receptor beta chain comes out of a study of CD8 T cells in ankylosing spondylitis. The table lists this clonotype with a few counts. Antigen unknown. The germline V gene has CDR1 SGHTA and CDR2 FQGNSA. The CDR3 spans 17 residues. After removal of 3 bases from V and 4 bases from J, the junction contained 11 bases not matched to a gene. Quantitative 5'-RACE with molecular barcodes produced the TCR beta libraries. TCRdb reprocessed the 5' RACE reads with MiXCR, giving one entry per CDR3 protein. This sample has under 200,000 distinct CDR3 sequences; roughly 10% occur once, and the top ten carry over 13%. Findings of the study overall: Earlier work had already found some motif variants in reactive arthritis synovial fluid and blood.

The J gene is TRBJ2-3, the V gene TRBV7-2, with 9 bases aligning to TRBD2. Material: blood, either unsorted or a sorted T cell fraction (not recorded which). This TCR was recovered from a female donor with ankylosing spondylitis or in good health (not recorded which). The CDR3 loop reads CASSFITGLAPPDTQYF. DNA of the CDR3: TGTGCCAGCAGCTTTATAACGGGACTAGCTCCTCCAGATACGCAGTATTTT. Looking up the rest from reference TRBV7-2 and TRBJ2-3 gives the full variable domain: GAGVSQSPSNKVTEKGKDVELRCDPISGHTALYWYRQSLGQGLEFLIYFQGNSAPDKSGLPSDRFSAERTGGSVSTLTIQRTQQEDSAVYLCASSFITGLAPPDTQYFGPGTRLTVL.